The clone carrying this TCR beta chain was seen a handful of times. Germline V CDR1 and CDR2: GTSNPN, SVGIG (reference sequence). The V end was cut by 5 bases, the J end by 13 bases, with 20 bases between. This CDR3 comprises 12 residues. The data stem from a study of identical twins. TCRdb called the 5' RACE reads again in MiXCR, with one record for every CDR3 protein. Found here are some 760,000 distinct CDR3 sequences, around a sixth of them singletons; the top ten hold around 13%. This sample also appeared in a second study, on T cells expressing NK-cell markers.

The sequencing input was PBMCs. The chain links TRBV30 to TRBJ1-2; D is unclear. This TCR was sampled from a woman between 18 and 30 years old in good health. CDR3 loop: CAWDPGDYGSTF. CDR3 DNA: TGTGCCTGGGACCCAGGAGACTACGGGAGCACCTTC. The full variable domain, with the rest looked up from reference TRBV30 and TRBJ1-2, is SQTIHQWPATLVQPVGSPLSLECTVEGTSNPNLYWYRQAAGRGLQLLFYSVGIGQISSEVPQNLSASRPQDRQFILSSKKLLLSDSGFYLCAWDPGDYGSTFGSGTRLTVV.